What follows are 5 T cell receptor beta chains derived from one specimen sequenced in a study of shared clonotypes between healthy human individuals. Method: immunoSEQ multiplex PCR; TCRdb's copy keeps in-frame clones and lacks some. The profile shows under 650,000 clones, 90% to 97% of them singletons. Material: naive CD4+ T cells sorted from blood. Subset described: CD45RA+ positively selected. Every receptor here comes from a young woman in good health.

The CDR3 loop is CASSYKVAGGGYTF. The CDR3 nucleotides read TGTGCCAGCAGTTACAAGGTAGCAGGCGGAGGCTACACCTTC. The chain joins TRBV6-6 to TRBJ1-2; D ambiguous. CDR3 length: 14 residues. Per germline, CDR1 MNHNY and CDR2 SVGAGI (reference sequence). The V and J ends lost 2 bases and 8 bases respectively, with 15 bases between them.

The chain is built from TRBV18 and TRBJ2-7; a weak D match, TRBD1 (5 bases). V was cut by 1 base and J by 0 bases, with 7 bases left in between. Per the germline V gene, CDR1 is KGHSH and CDR2 is LQKENI. The CDR3 has 14 residues. CDR3 coding DNA: TGTGCCAGCTCACCACGCAGGGACTCCTACGAGCAGTACTTC. Residues: CASSPRRDSYEQYF. The whole variable domain, remainder taken from reference TRBV18 and TRBJ2-7, is NAGVMQNPRHLVRRRGQEARLRCSPMKGHSHVYWYRQLPEEGLKFMVYLQKENIIDESGMPKERFSAEFPKEGPSILRIQQVVRGDSAAYFCASSPRRDSYEQYFGPGTRLTVT.

This chain links TRBV5-4 with TRBJ2-7; 10 positions match TRBD2. With V trimmed by 1 base and J by 6 bases, 7 bases remained unmatched. This CDR3 has 15 amino acids. Germline CDR1 reads SGHNT; CDR2 reads YYREEE (reference sequence). In nucleotides, the CDR3 is TGTGCCAGCAGCTTGCGGCTAGCGGGAGTTAGCGAGCAGTACTTC. This sequence encodes CASSLRLAGVSEQYF.

The V gene is TRBV5-4, the J gene TRBJ2-7; 9 positions agree with TRBD2. Trimming removed 0 bases from V and 5 bases from J; junction bases left unmatched: 9. Germline CDR1 SGHNT, CDR2 YYREEE (reference sequence). This CDR3 is built from 16 residues. CDR3 DNA sequence: TGTGCCAGCAGCTTGGATCTTAGCGGGAGTGACAACGAGCAGTACTTC. Translation: CASSLDLSGSDNEQYF. The entire variable domain, with the rest obtained from reference TRBV5-4 and TRBJ2-7, is as follows: ETGVTQSPTHLIKTRGQQVTLRCSSQSGHNTVSWYQQALGQGPQFIFQYYREEENGRGNFPPRFSGLQFPNYSSELNVNALELDDSALYLCASSLDLSGSDNEQYFGPGTRLTVT.

This chain joins TRBV15 and TRBJ2-6; no clear D. CDR3 length: 16 amino acids. The V end lost 1 base, the J end lost 0 bases, and 7 bases lay between the germline ends. The V gene's germline CDR1 is LNHNV and CDR2 YYDKDF (reference sequence). The CDR3: CATSRVLNSGANVLTF. The DNA for the CDR3 is TGTGCCACCAGCAGAGTCTTGAACTCTGGGGCCAACGTCCTGACTTTC.